This is a list of T cell receptor beta chains from one sample in a study of cytomegalovirus exposure and HLA in healthy donors. Using immunoSEQ multiplex PCR, the repertoire was profiled, and TCRdb retains in-frame clones only, with some absent. Its table records under 200,000 clones. Sample: PBMCs. The receptor set was obtained from a man aged 30 to 39 in good health and CMV-seronegative. Both conserved end residues are part of each CDR3.

cdr3_aa j_call v_call
CASRYSLTGGDEQYF TRBJ2-7 TRBV7-2
CSVSTGGVGTDTQYF TRBJ2-3 TRBV29-1
CASSLSYTEAFF TRBJ1-1 TRBV28
CASGQFSGANVLTF TRBJ2-6 TRBV2
CASSPTGRKNTEAFF TRBJ1-1 TRBV18
CASSRGLALDEQYF TRBJ2-7 TRBV11-2
CASSVMGQNTGELFF TRBJ2-2 TRBV6-5
CASTDRVGEQYF TRBJ2-7 TRBV6-5
CASSPQRGGLSYEQYF - TRBV18
CASSPTEANYGYTF TRBJ1-2 TRBV18
CASSIQSGTYEQYF TRBJ2-7 TRBV19
CASSQEGGDGVNEQFF TRBJ2-1 TRBV4-2
CAWSDRDSKLFF TRBJ1-4 TRBV30
CASSPLLRGENTEAFF TRBJ1-1 TRBV5-1
CASSQVLRGSGANVLTF TRBJ2-6 TRBV4-3
CASSLTSGGNYEQYF TRBJ2-7 TRBV7-2
CASSFRTGNEKLFF TRBJ1-4 TRBV7-9
CATSTAIGYTF TRBJ1-2 TRBV7-9
CASSVGSGYGYTF TRBJ1-2 TRBV18
CASSLVAGGPTDTQYF TRBJ2-3 TRBV5-1
CASSQDRGSGNTIYF TRBJ1-3 TRBV4-3
CASSITTNTGELFF TRBJ2-2 TRBV9
CASSLPSGGDTQYF TRBJ2-3 TRBV28
CASSDQSWAPRTEAFF TRBJ1-1 TRBV2
CSAMGGYEQYF - TRBV20-1
CASSGGHPGVNEQFF TRBJ2-1 TRBV6-1
CASSWTPTGEETQYF TRBJ2-5 TRBV27
CASSLVQGREAFF TRBJ1-1 TRBV5-1
CASSRTSGSYSSYEQYF - TRBV5-1
CASRDTGYYNSPLHF TRBJ1-6 TRBV6-6
CASSILIGVPQETQYF TRBJ2-5 TRBV19
CASSSTGTSSTDTQYF TRBJ2-3 TRBV9
CASRTAIANTGELFF TRBJ2-2 TRBV6-5
CASSYRRQNTEAFF TRBJ1-1 TRBV6-5
CASSSGTSLLSSYNEQFF TRBJ2-1 TRBV27
CASSPVSSGDGQYF TRBJ2-7 TRBV18
CAIKGGGIYGYTF TRBJ1-2 TRBV10-3
CASSSHRDRGFF TRBJ1-1 TRBV28
CSVQTGGFSLMNTEAFF TRBJ1-1 TRBV29-1
CASSSRDRGHISNQPQHF TRBJ1-5 TRBV18
CASTPWPPDTQYF TRBJ2-3 TRBV27
CASSDGTGGGMNTEAFF TRBJ1-1 TRBV13